This T cell receptor beta chain was obtained from a study of blood T cell repertoires in COVID-19. On the study more broadly: Samples of COVID-19 (acute and convalescent) were obtained from the United States, Italy and Spain.

Original data processing: Quantification of nucleated cells was approximated via reference gene primer amplification. Method: immunoSEQ multiplex PCR; TCRdb's copy keeps in-frame clones and lacks some. V, J and clone size are those of that table, while D and trimming were read from the DNA. The sample shows roughly 120,000 clones, around nine tenths of them seen only once. The CDR3 sequence is 16 residues long. The germline V gene encodes CDR1 SGHTS and CDR2 YDEGEE. The V and J ends lost 3 bases and 2 bases, in that order; junction bases with no gene match: 8. The chain couples TRBV5-8 to TRBJ2-3; TRBD2 matches at 8 bases. This sequence originates from a man aged 50-60 years with active COVID-19. The specimen was peripheral blood. The CDR3 region is CASSSRLAGNTDTQYF. CDR3 nucleotide sequence: TGTGCCAGCAGCTCCCGGTTAGCGGGAAACACAGATACGCAGTATTTT. The full variable domain, with the rest looked up from reference TRBV5-8 and TRBJ2-3, is EAGVTQSPTHLIKTRGQQATLRCSPISGHTSVYWYQQALGLGLQFLLWYDEGEERNRGNFPPRFSGRQFPNYSSELNVNALELEDSALYLCASSSRLAGNTDTQYFGPGTRLTVL.